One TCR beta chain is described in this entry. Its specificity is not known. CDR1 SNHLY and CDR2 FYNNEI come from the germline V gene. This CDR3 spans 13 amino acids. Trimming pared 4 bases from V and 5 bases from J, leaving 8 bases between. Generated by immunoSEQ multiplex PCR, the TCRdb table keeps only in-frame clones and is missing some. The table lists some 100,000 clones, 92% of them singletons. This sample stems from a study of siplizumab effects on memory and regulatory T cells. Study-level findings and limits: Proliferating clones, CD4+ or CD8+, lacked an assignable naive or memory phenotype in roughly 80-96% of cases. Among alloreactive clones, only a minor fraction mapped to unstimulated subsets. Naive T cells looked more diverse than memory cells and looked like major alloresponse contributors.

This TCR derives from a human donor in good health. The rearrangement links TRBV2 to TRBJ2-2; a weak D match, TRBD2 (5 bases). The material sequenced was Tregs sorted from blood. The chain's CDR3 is CASSVRTTGELFF. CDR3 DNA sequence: TGTGCCAGCAGTGTTCGGACTACCGGGGAGCTGTTTTTT.